The TCR beta chain described here comes from a study of T-cell reconstitution after alpha-beta-depleted transplantation in children. Preparing the TCRbeta library involved the use of unique molecular identifiers. MiXCR, run by TCRdb on the PCR reads, gives a single entry per CDR3 protein. Altogether 100,000 to 150,000 distinct CDR3 sequences are present, more than 20% being singletons, with the ten largest covering 10% to 13%. This clonotype was recorded at least ten times. This CDR3 has 11 residues. Between the trimmed V and J ends, which lost 1 base and 7 bases, there was a span of 5 bases. The germline gives CDR1 SEHNR, CDR2 FQNEAQ (reference sequence).

Sample: PBMCs, mostly from graft donor cells, taken 180 days after TCRalphabeta/CD19-depleted stem cell transplant. This TCR derives from a male patient aged 2-10 years who had a stem cell transplant for chronic granulomatous disease, so the T cells may come from the graft donor. This chain links TRBV7-9 with TRBJ2-7, with D unresolved. In nucleotides, the CDR3 is TGTGCCAGCAGCTTAGTGGCAGAGCAGTACTTC. Translated: CASSLVAEQYF.